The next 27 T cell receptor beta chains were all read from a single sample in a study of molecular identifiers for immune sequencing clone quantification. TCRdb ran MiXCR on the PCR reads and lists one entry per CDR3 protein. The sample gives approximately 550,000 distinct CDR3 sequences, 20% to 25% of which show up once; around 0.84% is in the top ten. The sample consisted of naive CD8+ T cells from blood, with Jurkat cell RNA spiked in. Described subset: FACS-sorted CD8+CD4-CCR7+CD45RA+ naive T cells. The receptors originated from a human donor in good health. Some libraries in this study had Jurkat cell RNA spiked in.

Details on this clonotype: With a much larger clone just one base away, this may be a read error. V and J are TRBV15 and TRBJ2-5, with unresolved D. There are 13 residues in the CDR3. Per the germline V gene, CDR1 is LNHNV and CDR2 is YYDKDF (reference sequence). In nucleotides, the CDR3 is TGTGCCATCAGCGTTGGGCGACCAGAGACCCAGTACTTC. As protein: CAISVGRPETQYF. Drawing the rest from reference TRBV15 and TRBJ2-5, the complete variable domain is DAMVIQNPRYQVTQFGKPVTLSCSQTLNHNVMYWYQQKSSQAPKLLFHYYDKDFNNEADTPDNFQSRRPNTSFCFLDIRSPGLGDTAMYLCAISVGRPETQYFGPGTRLLVL.

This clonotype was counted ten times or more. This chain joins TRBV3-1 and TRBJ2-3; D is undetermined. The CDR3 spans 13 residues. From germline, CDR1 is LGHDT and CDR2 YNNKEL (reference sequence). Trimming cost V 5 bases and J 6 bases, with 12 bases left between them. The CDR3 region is CASSEGPTDTQYF. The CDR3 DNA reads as TGTGCCAGCAGCGAAGGCCCCACTGATACGCAGTATTTT.

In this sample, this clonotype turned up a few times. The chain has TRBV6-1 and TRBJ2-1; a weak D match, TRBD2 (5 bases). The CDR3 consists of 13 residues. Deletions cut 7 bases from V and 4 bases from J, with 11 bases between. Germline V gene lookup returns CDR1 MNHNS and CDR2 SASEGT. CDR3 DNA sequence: TGTGCCAGCAAGGACGGGATGTACAATGAGCAGTTCTTC. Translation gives CASKDGMYNEQFF.

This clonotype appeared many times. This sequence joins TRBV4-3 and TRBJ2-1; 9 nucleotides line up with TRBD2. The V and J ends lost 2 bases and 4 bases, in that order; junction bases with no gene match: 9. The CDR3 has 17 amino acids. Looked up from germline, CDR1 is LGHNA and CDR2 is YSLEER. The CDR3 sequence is CASSQYAASGVYNEQFF. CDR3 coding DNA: TGCGCCAGCAGCCAATACGCCGCTAGCGGGGTATACAATGAGCAGTTCTTC.

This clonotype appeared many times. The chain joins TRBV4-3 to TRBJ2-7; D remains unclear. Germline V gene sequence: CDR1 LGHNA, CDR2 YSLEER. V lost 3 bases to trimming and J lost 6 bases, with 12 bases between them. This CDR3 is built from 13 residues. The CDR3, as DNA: TGCGCCAGCAGCCAGGTGTTGGAGTCCGAGCAGTACTTC. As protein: CASSQVLESEQYF.

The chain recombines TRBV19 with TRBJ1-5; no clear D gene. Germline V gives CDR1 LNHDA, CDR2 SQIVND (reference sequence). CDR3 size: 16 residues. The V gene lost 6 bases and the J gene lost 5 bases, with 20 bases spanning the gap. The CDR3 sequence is CASSTARKGADQPQHF. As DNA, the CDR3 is TGTGCCAGTAGCACCGCACGTAAGGGCGCGGATCAGCCCCAGCATTTT. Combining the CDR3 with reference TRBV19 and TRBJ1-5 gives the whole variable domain DGGITQSPKYLFRKEGQNVTLSCEQNLNHDAMYWYRQDPGQGLRLIYYSQIVNDFQKGDIAEGYSVSREKKESFPLTVTSAQKNPTAFYLCASSTARKGADQPQHFGDGTRLSIL.

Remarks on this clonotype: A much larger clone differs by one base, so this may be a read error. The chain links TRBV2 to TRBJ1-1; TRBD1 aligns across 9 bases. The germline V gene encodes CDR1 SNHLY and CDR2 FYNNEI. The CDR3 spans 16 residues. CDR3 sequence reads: CASSPWGDRDTTEASF. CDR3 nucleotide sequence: TGTGCCAGCAGTCCGTGGGGGGACAGGGATACCACTGAAGCTTCCTTT.

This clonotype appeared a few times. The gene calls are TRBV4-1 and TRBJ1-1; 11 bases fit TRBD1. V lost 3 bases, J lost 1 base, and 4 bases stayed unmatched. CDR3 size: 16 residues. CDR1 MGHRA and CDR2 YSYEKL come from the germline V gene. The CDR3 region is CASSHGQGAGNTEAFF. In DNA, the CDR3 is TGCGCCAGCAGCCACGGACAGGGGGCCGGGAACACTGAAGCTTTCTTT.

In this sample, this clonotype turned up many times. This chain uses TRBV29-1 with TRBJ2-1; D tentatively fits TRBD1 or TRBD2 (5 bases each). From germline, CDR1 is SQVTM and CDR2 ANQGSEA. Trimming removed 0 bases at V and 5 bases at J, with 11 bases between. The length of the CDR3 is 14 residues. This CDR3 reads CSVEDHEGNNEQFF. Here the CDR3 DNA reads TGCAGCGTTGAAGATCACGAGGGGAACAATGAGCAGTTCTTC.

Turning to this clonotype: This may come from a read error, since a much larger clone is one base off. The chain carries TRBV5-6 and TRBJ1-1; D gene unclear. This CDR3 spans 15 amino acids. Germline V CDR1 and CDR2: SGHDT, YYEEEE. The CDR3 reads CAGSRTPEMNTEAFF. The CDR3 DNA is TGTGCCGGCAGCAGGACTCCAGAAATGAACACTGAAGCTTTCTTT.

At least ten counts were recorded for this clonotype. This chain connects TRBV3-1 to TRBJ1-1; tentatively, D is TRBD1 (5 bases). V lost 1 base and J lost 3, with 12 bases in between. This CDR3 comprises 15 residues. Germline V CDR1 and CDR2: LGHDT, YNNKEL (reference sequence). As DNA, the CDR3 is TGTGCCAGCAGCCAAGGGGGCGGTCGATACACTGAAGCTTTCTTT. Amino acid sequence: CASSQGGGRYTEAFF.

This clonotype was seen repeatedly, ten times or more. CDR3 in DNA: TGTGCCAGCAGCTTACCTGGCAGGGAATACGAGCAGTACTTC. Translation: CASSLPGREYEQYF. The chain uses TRBV7-9 and TRBJ2-7; TRBD1 is a possible D gene (5 bases). Germline assignment: CDR1 SEHNR and CDR2 FQNEAQ (reference sequence). V lost 2 bases and J 4 bases, leaving 12 bases between the germline ends. The CDR3 is 14 residues long.

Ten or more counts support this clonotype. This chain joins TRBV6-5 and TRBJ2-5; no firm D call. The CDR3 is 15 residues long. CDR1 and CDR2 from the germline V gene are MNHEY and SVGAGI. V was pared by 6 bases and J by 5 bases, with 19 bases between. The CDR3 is CASSTGFSYSETQYF. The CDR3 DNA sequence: TGTGCCAGCAGCACTGGGTTTAGTTATTCGGAGACCCAGTACTTC.

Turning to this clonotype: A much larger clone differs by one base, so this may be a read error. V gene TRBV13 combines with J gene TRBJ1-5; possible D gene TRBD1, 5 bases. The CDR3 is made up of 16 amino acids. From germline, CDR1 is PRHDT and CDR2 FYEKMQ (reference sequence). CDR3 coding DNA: TGTGCCGGCAGCTCCCGGGGGGACGGTAGCAATCAGCCCCAGCATTTT. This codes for CAGSSRGDGSNQPQHF.

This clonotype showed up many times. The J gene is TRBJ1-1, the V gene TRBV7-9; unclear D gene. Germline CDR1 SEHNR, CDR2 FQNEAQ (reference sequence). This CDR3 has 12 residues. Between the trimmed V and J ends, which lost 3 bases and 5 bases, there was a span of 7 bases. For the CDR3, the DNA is TGTGCCAGCAGCTTGATGGGGACTGAAGCTTTCTTT. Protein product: CASSLMGTEAFF.

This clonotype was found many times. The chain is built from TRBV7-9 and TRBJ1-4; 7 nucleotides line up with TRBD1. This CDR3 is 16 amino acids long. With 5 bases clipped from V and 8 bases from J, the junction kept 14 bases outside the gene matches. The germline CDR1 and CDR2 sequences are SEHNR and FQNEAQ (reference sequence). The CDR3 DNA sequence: TGTGCCAGCAGCCAATCTACAGGGGAGGATTTCGAAAAACTGTTTTTT. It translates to CASSQSTGEDFEKLFF.

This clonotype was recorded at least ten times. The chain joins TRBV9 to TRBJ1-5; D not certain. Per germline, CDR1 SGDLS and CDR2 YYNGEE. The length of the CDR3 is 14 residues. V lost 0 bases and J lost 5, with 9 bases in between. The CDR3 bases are TGTGCCAGCAGCGTAGGGACGGAATATCAGCCCCAGCATTTT. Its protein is CASSVGTEYQPQHF.

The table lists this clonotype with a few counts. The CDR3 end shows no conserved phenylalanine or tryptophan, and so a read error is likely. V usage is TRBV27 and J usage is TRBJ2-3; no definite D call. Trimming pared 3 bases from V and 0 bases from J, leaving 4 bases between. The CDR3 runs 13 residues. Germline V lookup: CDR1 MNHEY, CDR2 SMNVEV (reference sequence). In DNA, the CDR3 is TGTGCCAGCAGTTTCTCTAGCACAGATACGCAGTATTCT. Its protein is CASSFSSTDTQYS.

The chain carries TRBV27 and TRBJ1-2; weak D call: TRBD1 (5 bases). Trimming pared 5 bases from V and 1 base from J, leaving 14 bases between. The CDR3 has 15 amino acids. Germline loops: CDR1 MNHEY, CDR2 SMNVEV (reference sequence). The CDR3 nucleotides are TGTGCCAGCAGTCCAATCGGTGGGGGTAACTATGGCTACACCTTC. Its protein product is CASSPIGGGNYGYTF.

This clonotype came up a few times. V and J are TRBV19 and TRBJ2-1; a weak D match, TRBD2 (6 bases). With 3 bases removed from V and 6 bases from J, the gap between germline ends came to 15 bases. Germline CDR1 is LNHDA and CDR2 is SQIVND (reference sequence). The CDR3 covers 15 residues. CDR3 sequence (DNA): TGTGCCAGTAGTATTCCGGGAGTGGTTTTCAATGAGCAGTTCTTC. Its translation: CASSIPGVVFNEQFF. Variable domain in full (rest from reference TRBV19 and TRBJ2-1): DGGITQSPKYLFRKEGQNVTLSCEQNLNHDAMYWYRQDPGQGLRLIYYSQIVNDFQKGDIAEGYSVSREKKESFPLTVTSAQKNPTAFYLCASSIPGVVFNEQFFGPGTRLTVL.

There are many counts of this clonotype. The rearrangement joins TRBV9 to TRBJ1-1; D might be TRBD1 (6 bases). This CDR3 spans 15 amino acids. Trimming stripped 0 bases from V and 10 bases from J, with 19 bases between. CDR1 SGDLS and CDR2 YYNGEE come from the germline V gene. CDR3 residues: CASSVEVSGAGGAFF. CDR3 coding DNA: TGTGCCAGCAGCGTAGAAGTATCAGGGGCCGGGGGAGCTTTCTTT.

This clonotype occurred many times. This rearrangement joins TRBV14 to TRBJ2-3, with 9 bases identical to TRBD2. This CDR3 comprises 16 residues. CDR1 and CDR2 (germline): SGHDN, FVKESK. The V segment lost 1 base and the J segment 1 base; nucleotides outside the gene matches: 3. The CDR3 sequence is CASSQAWTSGTDTQYF. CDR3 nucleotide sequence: TGTGCCAGCAGCCAAGCCTGGACTAGCGGCACAGATACGCAGTATTTT.

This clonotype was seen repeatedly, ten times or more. For the CDR3, the DNA is TGTGCCAGCAGCCCCGCGACAGGAAGCTCCTACGAGCAGTACTTC. Encoded protein: CASSPATGSSYEQYF. The rearrangement links TRBV6-5 to TRBJ2-7, with D possibly being TRBD1 (6 bases). V lost 6 bases and J 0 bases, leaving 15 bases between the germline ends. The CDR3 is 15 residues long. The V gene's germline CDR1 is MNHEY and CDR2 SVGAGI.

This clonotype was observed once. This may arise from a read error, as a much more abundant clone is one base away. The CDR3 region is CASSFGQVSSYEQYF. CDR3 in DNA: TGTGCCAGCAGTTTTGGACAGGTCAGCTCCTACGAGCAGTACTTC. The rearrangement joins TRBV12-3 or TRBV12-4 to TRBJ2-7; 7 bases align to TRBD1. The V segment lost 3 bases and the J segment 0 bases; nucleotides outside the gene matches: 5. CDR3 size: 15 residues.

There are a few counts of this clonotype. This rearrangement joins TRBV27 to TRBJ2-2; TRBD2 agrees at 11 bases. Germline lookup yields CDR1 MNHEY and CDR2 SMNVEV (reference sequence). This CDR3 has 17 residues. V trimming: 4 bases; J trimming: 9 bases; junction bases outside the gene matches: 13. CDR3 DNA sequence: TGTGCCAGCAGTTCAAACACCCCACTAGCGGGAGTATGGGAGCTGTTTTTT. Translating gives CASSSNTPLAGVWELFF.

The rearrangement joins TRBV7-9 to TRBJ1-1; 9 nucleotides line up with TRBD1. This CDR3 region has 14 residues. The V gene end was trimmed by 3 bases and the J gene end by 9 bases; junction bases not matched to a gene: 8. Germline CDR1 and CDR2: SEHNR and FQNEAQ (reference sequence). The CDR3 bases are TGTGCCAGCAGCTTGGGGACAGGGTGGCCTCAAGCTTTCTTT. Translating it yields CASSLGTGWPQAFF.

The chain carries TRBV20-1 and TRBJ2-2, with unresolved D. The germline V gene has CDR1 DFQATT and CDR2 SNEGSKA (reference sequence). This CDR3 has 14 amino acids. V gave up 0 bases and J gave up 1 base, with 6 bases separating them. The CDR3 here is CSARDFENTGELFF. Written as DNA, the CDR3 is TGCAGTGCTAGAGATTTTGAGAACACCGGGGAGCTGTTTTTT.